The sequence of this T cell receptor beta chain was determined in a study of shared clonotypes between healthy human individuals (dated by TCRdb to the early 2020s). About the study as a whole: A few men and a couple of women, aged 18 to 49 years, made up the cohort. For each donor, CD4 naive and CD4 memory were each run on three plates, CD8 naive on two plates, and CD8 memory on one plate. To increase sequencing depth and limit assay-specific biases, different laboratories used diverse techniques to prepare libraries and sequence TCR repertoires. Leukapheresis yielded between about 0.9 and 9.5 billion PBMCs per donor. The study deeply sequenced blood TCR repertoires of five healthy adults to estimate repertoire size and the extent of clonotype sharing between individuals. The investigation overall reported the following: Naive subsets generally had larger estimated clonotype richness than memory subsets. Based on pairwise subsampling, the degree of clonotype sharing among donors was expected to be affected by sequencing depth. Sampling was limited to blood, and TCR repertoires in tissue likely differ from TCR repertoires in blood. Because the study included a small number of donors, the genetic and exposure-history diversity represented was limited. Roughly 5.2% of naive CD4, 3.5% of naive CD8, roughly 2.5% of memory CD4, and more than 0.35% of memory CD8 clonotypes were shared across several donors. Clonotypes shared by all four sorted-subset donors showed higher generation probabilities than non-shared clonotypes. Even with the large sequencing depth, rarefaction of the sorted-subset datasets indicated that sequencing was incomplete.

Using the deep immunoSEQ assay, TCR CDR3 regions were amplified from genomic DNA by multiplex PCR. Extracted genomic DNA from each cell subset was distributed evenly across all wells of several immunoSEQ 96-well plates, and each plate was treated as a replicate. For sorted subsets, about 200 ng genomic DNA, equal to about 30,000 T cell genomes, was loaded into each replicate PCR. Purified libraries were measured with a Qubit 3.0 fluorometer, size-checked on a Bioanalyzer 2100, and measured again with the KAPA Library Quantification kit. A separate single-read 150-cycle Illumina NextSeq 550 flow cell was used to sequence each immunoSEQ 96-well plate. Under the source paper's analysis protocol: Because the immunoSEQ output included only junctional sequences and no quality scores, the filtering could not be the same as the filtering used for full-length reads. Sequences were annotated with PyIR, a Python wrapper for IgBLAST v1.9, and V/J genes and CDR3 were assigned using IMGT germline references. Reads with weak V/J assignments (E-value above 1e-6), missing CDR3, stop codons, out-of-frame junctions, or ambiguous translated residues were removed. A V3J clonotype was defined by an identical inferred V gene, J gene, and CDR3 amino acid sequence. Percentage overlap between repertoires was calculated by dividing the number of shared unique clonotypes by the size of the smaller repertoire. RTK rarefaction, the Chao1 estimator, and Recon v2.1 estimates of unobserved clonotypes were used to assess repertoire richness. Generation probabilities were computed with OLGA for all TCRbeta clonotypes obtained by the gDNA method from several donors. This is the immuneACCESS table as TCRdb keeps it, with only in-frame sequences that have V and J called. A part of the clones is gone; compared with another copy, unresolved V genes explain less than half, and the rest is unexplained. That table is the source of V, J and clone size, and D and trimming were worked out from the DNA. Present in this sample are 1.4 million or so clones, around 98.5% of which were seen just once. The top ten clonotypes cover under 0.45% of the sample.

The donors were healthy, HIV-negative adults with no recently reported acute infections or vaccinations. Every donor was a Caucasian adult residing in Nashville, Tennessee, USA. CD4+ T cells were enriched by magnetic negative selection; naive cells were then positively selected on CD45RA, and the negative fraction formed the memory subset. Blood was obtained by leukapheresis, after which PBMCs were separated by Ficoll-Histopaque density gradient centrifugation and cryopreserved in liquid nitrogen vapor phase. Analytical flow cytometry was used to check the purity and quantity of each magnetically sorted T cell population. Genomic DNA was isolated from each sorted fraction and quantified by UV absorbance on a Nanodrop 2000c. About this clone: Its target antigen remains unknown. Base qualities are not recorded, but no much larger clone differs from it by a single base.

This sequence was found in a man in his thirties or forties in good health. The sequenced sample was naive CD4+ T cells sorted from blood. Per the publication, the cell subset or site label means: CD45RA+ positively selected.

The nucleotide sequence reads TGTGCCAGCAGCGAGAGCGGGTCAGGGAGAAATGAGCAGTTCTTC. Its translation reads: CASSESGSGRNEQFF. This chain joins TRBV9 to TRBJ2-1, with a tentative D gene TRBD2 over 6 matching bases. The CDR3 numbers 15 residues from cysteine through phenylalanine. Here the CDR3 DNA is all that survives: 45 bases in frame from base 1. V and J are truncated by 3 bases and 7 bases respectively, leaving an intervening sequence of 17 bases. CDR1 SGDLS and CDR2 YYNGEE were looked up in the germline V gene.